Following are 31 T cell receptor beta chains from one sample sequenced in a study of T-cell memory formation after mild COVID-19. TCRdb processed the 5' RACE reads anew with MiXCR; each CDR3 protein has one entry. The sample has about 390,000 distinct CDR3 sequences; approximately 21% are singletons. Sequenced input: PBMCs or a T cell subset sorted from them (not recorded which). The receptors here all came from an adult woman who had mild COVID-19 (a few samples of this study predate the infection). Cell type and time point are not known.

This clonotype was seen only a few times. The chain is built from TRBV10-3 and TRBJ2-7; a weak D match, TRBD2 (6 bases). The germline gives CDR1 ENHRY, CDR2 SYGVKD. The length of the CDR3 is 13 residues. Between the trimmed V and J ends, which lost 6 bases and 2 bases, there was a span of 11 bases. In DNA form, the CDR3 reads TGTGCCATCAGGCCGGGACTGACCTACGAGCAGTACTTC. Translation: CAIRPGLTYEQYF.

This clonotype has more than one count but fewer than ten. The J gene is TRBJ2-7, the V gene TRBV12-3 or TRBV12-4, with D tentatively TRBD1 or TRBD2 (5 bases each). The length of the CDR3 is 14 residues. V lost 6 bases, J lost 3 bases, and 15 bases lay in between. CDR3 loop: CASSRGVGNYEQYF. In DNA form, the CDR3 reads TGTGCCAGCAGCCGAGGGGTCGGTAACTACGAGCAGTACTTC.

The chain recombines TRBV5-4 with TRBJ2-1; 7 bases align to TRBD2. V was pared by 10 bases and J by 0 bases, with 4 bases of the junction left unmatched. Germline V gene data show CDR1 as SGHNT and CDR2 as YYREEE (reference sequence). The CDR3 spans 13 residues. The CDR3 loop reads CALRESSYNEQFF. CDR3 nucleotide sequence: TGTGCCCTGCGGGAGAGCTCCTACAATGAGCAGTTCTTC.

This clonotype was picked up a small number of times. The chain has TRBV7-8 and TRBJ1-4; 8 bases map to TRBD1. CDR3 size: 19 residues. Germline V gene lookup returns CDR1 SGHVS and CDR2 FQNEAQ. With V trimmed by 2 bases and J by 0 bases, 11 bases remained unmatched. DNA for the CDR3: TGTGCCAGCAGCTTATATGGGGGACAGGTCAGCACAACTAATGAAAAACTGTTTTTT. It is translated as CASSLYGGQVSTTNEKLFF.

This chain links TRBV15 with TRBJ2-1; 7 bases are a match to TRBD1. The CDR3 totals 16 residues. J gave up 2 bases and V 5 bases, and 9 bases lay outside the gene matches. Germline values: CDR1 LNHNV, CDR2 YYDKDF (reference sequence). The DNA of the CDR3 is TGTGCCACCAGCGGGTTAACCGGGACAGCCTACAATGAGCAGTTCTTC. Amino acid sequence: CATSGLTGTAYNEQFF.

This sequence joins TRBV7-9 and TRBJ2-5; unclear D gene. Trimming left V 5 bases short and J 5 bases short, with 21 bases between. The CDR3 contains 16 residues. Germline V gene sequence: CDR1 SEHNR, CDR2 FQNEAQ (reference sequence). The CDR3 loop is CASSPAGALLSETQYF. DNA for the CDR3: TGTGCCAGCAGCCCCGCCGGAGCCCTCTTGTCCGAGACCCAGTACTTC.

The chain carries TRBV6-6 and TRBJ2-4, with D unresolved. The CDR3 is made up of 16 amino acids. Looked up from germline, CDR1 is MNHNY and CDR2 is SVGAGI (reference sequence). Trimming took 5 bases from V and 1 from J, leaving 15 bases between them. The CDR3 loop reads CASSPLMATAKNIQYF. The CDR3, as DNA: TGTGCCAGCAGTCCCCTGATGGCCACCGCCAAAAACATTCAGTACTTC.

In its sample, this clonotype was seen a few times. This rearrangement joins TRBV27 to TRBJ2-7; the D gene could be TRBD1 or TRBD2 (5 bases each). This CDR3 comprises 13 residues. Germline assignment: CDR1 MNHEY and CDR2 SMNVEV (reference sequence). Trimming shortened V by 1 base and J by 3 bases, and 7 bases separated the two germline ends. For the CDR3, the DNA is TGTGCCAGCAGTTTATGGGGGAACTACGAGCAGTACTTC. It encodes CASSLWGNYEQYF.

This clonotype was counted only a few times. V and J are TRBV19 and TRBJ1-4; 9 bases line up with TRBD1. There are 14 residues in the CDR3. Germline CDR1 is LNHDA and CDR2 is SQIVND (reference sequence). Trimming removed 4 bases from V and 8 bases from J; junction bases left unmatched: 5. The chain's CDR3 is CASSRDRAGEKLFF. In DNA, the CDR3 is TGTGCCAGTAGTAGGGACAGGGCGGGGGAAAAACTGTTTTTT. Based on the CDR3 plus reference TRBV19 and TRBJ1-4, the full variable domain is DGGITQSPKYLFRKEGQNVTLSCEQNLNHDAMYWYRQDPGQGLRLIYYSQIVNDFQKGDIAEGYSVSREKKESFPLTVTSAQKNPTAFYLCASSRDRAGEKLFFGSGTQLSVL.

This clonotype showed up many times. This chain links TRBV20-1 with TRBJ1-4, with D perhaps matching TRBD1 (5 bases). V lost 0 bases and J lost 1, with 12 bases in between. The CDR3 contains 16 residues. Germline V gene data show CDR1 as DFQATT and CDR2 as SNEGSKA (reference sequence). In DNA, the CDR3 is TGCAGTGCTAGAGATGCGGGGGTCGGAACTAATGAAAAACTGTTTTTT. It is translated as CSARDAGVGTNEKLFF.

This clonotype was counted between two and nine times. V is TRBV6-2 or TRBV6-3 and J is TRBJ1-4; the D is unclear. The CDR3 has 13 residues. Germline CDR1 MNHEY, CDR2 SVGEGT. The V end lost 3 bases, the J end lost 4 bases, and 6 bases lay between the germline ends. The CDR3 DNA sequence: TGTGCCAGCAGTTATTGGGGTAATGAAAAACTGTTTTTT. Its protein product is CASSYWGNEKLFF.

This clonotype appeared a few times. The chain recombines TRBV24-1 with TRBJ2-7; either TRBD1 or TRBD2 may fit D (5 bases each). Germline CDR1 is KGHDR and CDR2 is SFDVKD. The CDR3 length is 14 residues. V was shortened by 3 bases and J by 5 bases, with 13 bases between the two germline ends. The CDR3 DNA is TGTGCCACCAGTGATAACGGACGGGGCGACGAGCAGTACTTC. It yields the protein CATSDNGRGDEQYF.

This clonotype was seen only a few times. The chain combines TRBV5-1 with TRBJ2-1; 8 nucleotides line up with TRBD2. The germline V gene has CDR1 SGHRS and CDR2 YFSETQ. J lost 3 bases, V lost 2 bases, and 4 bases had no gene match. The CDR3 totals 15 residues. CDR3 amino acids: CASSLGSGNYNEQFF. The CDR3 bases are TGCGCCAGCAGCTTAGGTAGCGGGAACTACAATGAGCAGTTCTTC.

The chain employs TRBV3-1 and TRBJ2-2, with D possibly being TRBD1 or TRBD2 (5 bases each). Germline assignment: CDR1 LGHDT and CDR2 YNNKEL (reference sequence). Trimming removed 6 bases from V and 1 base from J, with 9 bases in between. This CDR3 is built from 14 residues. Here the CDR3 reads CASRRDRNTGELFF. As DNA, the CDR3 is TGTGCCAGCAGACGGGACCGGAACACCGGGGAGCTGTTTTTT.

This chain links TRBV4-2 with TRBJ2-5; no definite D call. Trimming pared 5 bases from V and 5 bases from J, leaving 18 bases between. Germline V gives CDR1 LGHNA, CDR2 YNFKEQ. CDR3 length: 15 amino acids. The CDR3, as DNA: TGTGCCAGCAGCTCCTCCGATGGCAGTATCGAGACCCAGTACTTC. Encoded protein: CASSSSDGSIETQYF.

The V call is TRBV12-3 or TRBV12-4, the J call TRBJ2-5, with TRBD1 matching 8 bases. The CDR3 contains 14 residues. The junction had 8 bases not matched to a gene; V was cut back by 4 bases and J by 7 bases. The CDR3 spells CASSSDRGKGTQYF. The DNA of the CDR3 is TGTGCCAGCAGTTCCGACAGGGGCAAGGGGACCCAGTACTTC.

The rearrangement uses TRBV27 and TRBJ2-3, with 11 nucleotides matching TRBD2. This CDR3 has 19 amino acids. The V gene end was trimmed by 6 bases and the J gene end by 7 bases; junction bases not matched to a gene: 21. Per germline, CDR1 MNHEY and CDR2 SMNVEV (reference sequence). The CDR3 loop reads CASSHVSIAGGPVDHTQYF. Written as DNA, the CDR3 is TGTGCCAGCAGCCACGTCAGTATAGCGGGAGGGCCGGTAGATCATACGCAGTATTTT.

This clonotype was seen at least ten times. The chain joins TRBV3-1 to TRBJ2-2, with TRBD2 matching over 9 bases. The CDR3 runs 15 residues. Germline V gene lookup returns CDR1 LGHDT and CDR2 YNNKEL (reference sequence). The trim removed 5 bases at V and 5 bases at J, leaving 6 bases unmatched. CDR3 residues: CASSVLAGLTGELFF. The CDR3 nucleotides are TGTGCCAGCAGCGTTCTAGCGGGATTAACCGGGGAGCTGTTTTTT.

This sequence joins TRBV4-2 and TRBJ2-7, with a tentative D call TRBD2 (6 bases). The CDR3 is made up of 14 amino acids. Trimming stripped 3 bases from V and 2 bases from J, with 11 bases between. Germline values: CDR1 LGHNA, CDR2 YNFKEQ. The CDR3 DNA sequence: TGTGCCAGCAGCCAGCTCGGGAGAGCCTACGAGCAGTACTTC. Its translation: CASSQLGRAYEQYF.

This clonotype has a handful of counts. V usage is TRBV25-1 and J usage is TRBJ2-3; the D gene is possibly TRBD2 (6 bases). V was pared by 4 bases and J by 0 bases, with 11 bases between. From germline, CDR1 is MGHDK and CDR2 SYGVNS. This CDR3 comprises 15 residues. The CDR3 region is CASSGREISTDTQYF. The CDR3 coding sequence is TGTGCCAGCAGTGGCCGGGAGATTAGCACAGATACGCAGTATTTT.

CDR3 in DNA: TGTGCCAGCAAGAACTCAGGGAGGAGGCGGGATGGCTACACCTTC. It encodes CASKNSGRRRDGYTF. This chain uses TRBV6-5 with TRBJ1-2, with a tentative D call TRBD1 (5 bases). The CDR3 covers 15 residues. Germline CDR1 MNHEY, CDR2 SVGAGI. V lost 7 bases and J lost 6, with 21 bases in between.

This clonotype has ten or more counts. The rearrangement links TRBV18 to TRBJ2-7; D may match TRBD1 or TRBD2 (5 bases each). Germline V lookup: CDR1 KGHSH, CDR2 LQKENI. Trimming stripped 5 bases from V and 7 bases from J, with 33 bases between. The CDR3 covers 19 residues. The CDR3 DNA reads TGTGCCAGCTCATCGCCAGTTACTGGAACCGGGACCTCAACGGGGGAGCAGTACTTC. Its protein product is CASSSPVTGTGTSTGEQYF.

The sample holds a few counts of this clonotype. This chain joins TRBV27 and TRBJ2-7; TRBD1 aligns across 9 bases. The germline V gene has CDR1 MNHEY and CDR2 SMNVEV (reference sequence). J gave up 4 bases and V 7 bases, and 8 bases lay outside the gene matches. The CDR3 covers 14 residues. DNA for the CDR3: TGTGCCAGCACTGGGAGGGACAGGGCGTACGAGCAGTACTTC. It specifies CASTGRDRAYEQYF.

This sequence joins TRBV14 and TRBJ1-1; D is unclear. The CDR3 consists of 16 residues. V was clipped by 2 bases and J by 3 bases, with 16 bases between them. Germline CDR1 reads SGHDN; CDR2 reads FVKESK. CDR3 loop: CASSQTPSGWDTEAFF. In nucleotides, the CDR3 is TGTGCCAGCAGCCAAACACCGTCGGGTTGGGACACTGAAGCTTTCTTT.

The gene calls are TRBV12-3 or TRBV12-4 and TRBJ2-3; TRBD2 is a possible D gene (6 bases). This CDR3 contains 16 residues. V lost 4 bases to trimming and J lost 1 base, with 15 bases between them. CDR3 bases: TGTGCCAGCAGTTCCCCCTCGCCGGGGGGCACAGATACGCAGTATTTT. Residues: CASSSPSPGGTDTQYF.

This clonotype was detected only a few times. The rearrangement uses TRBV20-1 and TRBJ1-1, with a tentative D call TRBD1 (6 bases). The length of the CDR3 is 15 residues. With 6 bases removed from V and 1 base from J, the gap between germline ends came to 18 bases. Germline-derived CDR1 and CDR2 are DFQATT and SNEGSKA (reference sequence). CDR3 amino acids: CSALGGGLRNTEAFF. CDR3 sequence (DNA): TGCAGTGCCCTCGGAGGGGGTTTGAGGAACACTGAAGCTTTCTTT.

This clonotype was picked up a small number of times. The V gene is TRBV25-1, the J gene TRBJ1-1; 9 bases align to TRBD1. Looked up from germline, CDR1 is MGHDK and CDR2 is SYGVNS. V gave up 4 bases and J gave up 7 bases; unmatched junction bases: 4. The CDR3 runs to 13 residues. The CDR3 region is CASSATGGNEAFF. In nucleotides, the CDR3 is TGTGCCAGCAGTGCAACAGGGGGCAATGAAGCTTTCTTT.

This clonotype was picked up a small number of times. The chain recombines TRBV7-6 with TRBJ2-1; TRBD1 aligns across 8 bases. Per the germline V gene, CDR1 is SGHVS and CDR2 is FNYEAQ. CDR3 length equals 15 residues. V lost 1 base, J lost 7 bases, and 6 bases stayed unmatched. For the CDR3, the DNA is TGTGCCAGCAGCTTAGGAGGGACAGGAGTAAATGAGCAGTTCTTC. This gives the protein CASSLGGTGVNEQFF.

This sequence joins TRBV24-1 and TRBJ2-1; no clear D gene. The germline V gene has CDR1 KGHDR and CDR2 SFDVKD. The CDR3 is 14 amino acids. Trimming took off 5 bases at V and 3 bases at J, with 10 bases between the two ends. CDR3 sequence reads: CATSADLFYNEQFF. CDR3 in DNA: TGTGCCACCAGTGCTGATTTGTTCTACAATGAGCAGTTCTTC.

The chain joins TRBV29-1 to TRBJ2-7; D might be TRBD1 or TRBD2, each matching 5 bases. Germline CDR1 and CDR2: SQVTM and ANQGSEA. The CDR3 loop spans 14 amino acids. V gave up 0 bases and J gave up 0 bases, with 9 bases separating them. In nucleotides, the CDR3 is TGCAGCGTTGAAGACCCGGGACCCTCCTACGAGCAGTACTTC. It specifies CSVEDPGPSYEQYF.

This clonotype was recorded at least ten times. The chain joins TRBV9 to TRBJ2-5; the D gene could be TRBD1 or TRBD2 (5 bases each). The CDR3 has 15 residues. The germline V gene has CDR1 SGDLS and CDR2 YYNGEE. V was cut by 3 bases and J by 5 bases, with 17 bases left in between. CDR3 in amino acids: CASSAQPQGRETQYF. In DNA, the CDR3 is TGTGCCAGCAGCGCCCAACCTCAGGGACGCGAGACCCAGTACTTC.